These 26 T cell receptor beta chains came from one sample sequenced in a study of blood T cell repertoires in COVID-19. Measured with immunoSEQ multiplex PCR; TCRdb has only the in-frame clones, and not every one. This table holds roughly 32,000 clones, around 90% found once. The specimen was peripheral blood. These receptor sequences come from a man older than 75 with acute or convalescent COVID-19.

This rearrangement joins TRBV7-8 to TRBJ1-1; D is ambiguous. The germline V gene encodes CDR1 SGHVS and CDR2 FQNEAQ. The CDR3 covers 12 residues. V was clipped by 5 bases and J by 0 bases, with 4 bases between them. CDR3 loop: CASSPVNTEAFF. The CDR3 nucleotides are TGTGCCAGCAGCCCGGTGAACACTGAAGCTTTCTTT.

The CDR3 nucleotides read TGTGCCAGCAGCTTAGCCAGACAGGGCAGCGAGCAGTACTTC. Translating it yields CASSLARQGSEQYF. The rearrangement links TRBV7-9 to TRBJ2-7; 7 positions agree with TRBD1. CDR1 and CDR2 from the germline V gene are SEHNR and FQNEAQ (reference sequence). The trim removed 0 bases at V and 6 bases at J, leaving 5 bases unmatched. This CDR3 is 14 amino acids long. Complete variable domain (other parts from reference TRBV7-9 and TRBJ2-7): DTGVSQNPRHKITKRGQNVTFRCDPISEHNRLYWYRQTLGQGPEFLTYFQNEAQLEKSRLLSDRFSAERPKGSFSTLEIQRTEQGDSAMYLCASSLARQGSEQYFGPGTRLTVT.

The chain joins TRBV9 to TRBJ2-5; TRBD1 agrees at 9 bases. The CDR3 runs 18 residues. V was pared by 0 bases and J by 3 bases, with 12 bases of the junction left unmatched. CDR1 is SGDLS and CDR2 is YYNGEE in the germline V gene. CDR3 in DNA: TGTGCCAGCAGCGTAGGAATTCGGGGACAGGGCCTAGAAGAGACCCAGTACTTC. It codes for CASSVGIRGQGLEETQYF.

V gene TRBV25-1 combines with J gene TRBJ2-3; 7 bases fit TRBD2. CDR1 and CDR2 (germline): MGHDK, SYGVNS. V trimming: 6 bases; J trimming: 3 bases; junction bases outside the gene matches: 3. The CDR3 covers 13 residues. CDR3 amino acids: CASSARGTDTQYF. The CDR3 DNA sequence: TGTGCCAGCAGCGCGCGGGGGACAGATACGCAGTATTTT. Full variable domain (rest looked up from reference TRBV25-1 and TRBJ2-3): EADIYQTPRYLVIGTGKKITLECSQTMGHDKMYWYQQDPGMELHLIHYSYGVNSTEKGDLSSESTVSRIRTEHFPLTLESARPSHTSQYLCASSARGTDTQYFGPGTRLTVL.

The chain links TRBV24-1 to TRBJ2-5; 7 nucleotides line up with TRBD2. J was trimmed by 4 bases and V by 4 bases; bases with no gene match: 8. CDR1 KGHDR and CDR2 SFDVKD come from the germline V gene. The CDR3 extends over 15 amino acids. The CDR3 DNA follows: TGTGCCACCAGTGACACCGGGACGGGGGGAGAGACCCAGTACTTC. Protein product: CATSDTGTGGETQYF.

The chain recombines TRBV9 with TRBJ1-1; D is unresolved. In germline, CDR1 is SGDLS, CDR2 YYNGEE. V dropped 1 base and J dropped 0 bases, with 7 bases sitting between them. The CDR3 consists of 14 residues. As DNA, the CDR3 is TGTGCCAGCAGCGTAACATCAATGAACACTGAAGCTTTCTTT. Amino acid sequence: CASSVTSMNTEAFF. The entire variable domain, with the rest obtained from reference TRBV9 and TRBJ1-1, is as follows: DSGVTQTPKHLITATGQRVTLRCSPRSGDLSVYWYQQSLDQGLQFLIQYYNGEERAKGNILERFSAQQFPDLHSELNLSSLELGDSALYFCASSVTSMNTEAFFGQGTRLTVV.

CDR3 sequence reads: CASSELRTTYGYTF. The CDR3, as DNA: TGTGCCAGCAGCGAACTCCGGACAACCTATGGCTACACCTTC. This chain links TRBV27 with TRBJ1-2; a weak D match, TRBD1 (5 bases). The CDR3 covers 14 residues. V gave up 6 bases and J gave up 4 bases, with 15 bases separating them. CDR1 and CDR2 from the germline V gene are MNHEY and SMNVEV (reference sequence).

This clone occurred once. V gene TRBV10-1 combines with J gene TRBJ1-1; D remains ambiguous. This CDR3 has 15 residues. V was clipped by 3 bases and J by 0 bases, with 11 bases between them. Germline CDR1 is WNHNN and CDR2 is SYGVQD (reference sequence). As DNA, the CDR3 is TGCGCCAGCAGTGACGGTCCGAGAATGAACACTGAAGCTTTCTTT. The encoded protein is CASSDGPRMNTEAFF.

The rearrangement links TRBV5-4 to TRBJ2-3; D not resolved. In germline, CDR1 is SGHNT, CDR2 YYREEE (reference sequence). The CDR3 spans 13 residues. Trimming stripped 2 bases from V and 5 bases from J, with 9 bases between. CDR3: CASSLTRGDTQYF. CDR3 coding DNA: TGTGCCAGCAGCTTAACCCGAGGAGATACGCAGTATTTT.

Here the CDR3 reads CSVGGLRQGNEQYF. CDR3 DNA: TGCAGCGTTGGGGGCCTTAGACAGGGGAATGAGCAGTACTTC. The chain combines TRBV29-1 with TRBJ2-7; 8 nucleotides match TRBD1. The CDR3 sequence is 14 residues long. The V gene end was trimmed by 4 bases and the J gene end by 7 bases; junction bases not matched to a gene: 12. From germline, CDR1 is SQVTM and CDR2 ANQGSEA.

CDR3 in DNA: TGTGCCAGCAGTGAAGAACCGGGGGGGTATGGCAATGAGCAGTTCTTC. The encoded protein is CASSEEPGGYGNEQFF. This chain connects TRBV6-1 to TRBJ2-1, with 8 nucleotides matching TRBD2. The V gene end was trimmed by 1 base and the J gene end by 6 bases; junction bases not matched to a gene: 8. The length of the CDR3 is 16 residues. Germline values: CDR1 MNHNS, CDR2 SASEGT.

V gene TRBV7-9 combines with J gene TRBJ1-2; no definite D call. The length of the CDR3 is 12 residues. Germline CDR1 and CDR2: SEHNR and FQNEAQ (reference sequence). With 5 bases removed from V and 9 bases from J, the gap between germline ends came to 13 bases. Written as DNA, the CDR3 is TGTGCCAGCAGCACGCCCGGGGAAAGCTACACCTTC. This gives the protein CASSTPGESYTF.

This clone has just one count. The rearrangement joins TRBV10-3 to TRBJ2-1, with D possibly TRBD1 on 6 matching bases. The germline V gene encodes CDR1 ENHRY and CDR2 SYGVKD. Trimming cost V 1 base and J 10 bases, with 20 bases left between them. The CDR3 has 16 amino acids. The CDR3 sequence is CAISEWDIGLGAEQFF. The CDR3 DNA follows: TGTGCCATCAGTGAGTGGGACATAGGTCTAGGGGCGGAGCAGTTCTTC.

The chain joins TRBV2 to TRBJ1-4; TRBD1 matches at 10 bases. Losses at the gene ends were 6 bases for V and 8 bases for J; bases not matched to a gene: 12. Per the germline V gene, CDR1 is SNHLY and CDR2 is FYNNEI. The CDR3 loop spans 16 amino acids. The CDR3 bases are TGTGCCAGCAGGGATAGACAGGGGGCTAGATGGGAAAAACTGTTTTTT. This codes for CASRDRQGARWEKLFF. Full variable domain (missing parts from reference TRBV2 and TRBJ1-4): EPEVTQTPSHQVTQMGQEVILRCVPISNHLYFYWYRQILGQKVEFLVSFYNNEISEKSEIFDDQFSVERPDGSNFTLKIRSTKLEDSAMYFCASRDRQGARWEKLFFGSGTQLSVL.

This clone was seen once. This sequence joins TRBV5-5 and TRBJ1-1, with D perhaps TRBD1 (5 bases). This CDR3 has 13 amino acids. Germline CDR1 SGHKS, CDR2 YYEKEE (reference sequence). V was shortened by 0 bases and J by 7 bases, with 10 bases between the two germline ends. The CDR3 DNA sequence: TGTGCCAGCAGCTTGGTGGGGAGGGGTGAAGCTTTCTTT. Protein sequence: CASSLVGRGEAFF.

The V gene is TRBV10-3, the J gene TRBJ1-6; D call uncertain. CDR1 is ENHRY and CDR2 is SYGVKD in the germline V gene. Trimming took off 6 bases at V and 8 bases at J, with 17 bases between the two ends. The CDR3 has 15 amino acids. Written as DNA, the CDR3 is TGTGCCATCAGGGCTACTCGGGGTGATTATTCACCCCTCCACTTT. Translating it yields CAIRATRGDYSPLHF.

The chain uses TRBV10-2 and TRBJ1-1, with D unresolved. V shed 8 bases and J shed 0 bases, with 13 bases lying between them. In germline, CDR1 is WSHSY, CDR2 SAAADI. The CDR3 spans 14 residues. CDR3 DNA: TGCGCCAGCCGCCCGGGTCCTATGAACACTGAAGCTTTCTTT. Protein sequence: CASRPGPMNTEAFF.

The V and J genes are TRBV5-5 and TRBJ2-2; 7 bases agree with TRBD2. From germline, CDR1 is SGHKS and CDR2 YYEKEE (reference sequence). Trimming cost V 6 bases and J 4 bases; bases outside gene matches: 12. The CDR3 totals 16 residues. The CDR3 loop reads CASTLPRGVSTGELFF. The CDR3 nucleotides read TGTGCCAGCACCCTCCCCCGGGGGGTGAGCACCGGGGAGCTGTTTTTT.

The rearrangement links TRBV2 to TRBJ2-5; possibly TRBD2 for D (5 bases). The V gene lost 2 bases and the J gene lost 7 bases, with 14 bases spanning the gap. The CDR3 contains 14 residues. The germline V gene encodes CDR1 SNHLY and CDR2 FYNNEI. CDR3 sequence: CASSENPGGGTQYF. The CDR3 bases are TGTGCCAGCAGTGAAAACCCAGGTGGAGGGACCCAGTACTTC.

J is TRBJ2-5 and V is TRBV4-2; no clear D gene. Trimming cost V 0 bases and J 5 bases, with 10 bases left between them. The CDR3 is 14 amino acids. Germline V CDR1 and CDR2: LGHNA, YNFKEQ. The DNA for the CDR3 is TGTGCCAGCAGCCAAGATCCCCGGCGGGAGACCCAGTACTTC. It translates to CASSQDPRRETQYF.

J is TRBJ2-3 and V is TRBV7-8; D is perhaps TRBD2 (6 bases). The CDR3 is made up of 17 amino acids. Trimming left V 2 bases short and J 0 bases short, with 15 bases between. Germline V gene lookup returns CDR1 SGHVS and CDR2 FQNEAQ. CDR3 amino acids: CASSLSGWRGSTDTQYF. The CDR3 coding sequence is TGTGCCAGCAGCTTAAGTGGTTGGCGGGGCAGCACAGATACGCAGTATTTT. Together with reference TRBV7-8 and TRBJ2-3, the CDR3 gives the full variable domain: GAGVSQSPRYKVAKRGQDVALRCDPISGHVSLFWYQQALGQGPEFLTYFQNEAQLDKSGLPSDRFFAERPEGSVSTLKIQRTQQEDSAVYLCASSLSGWRGSTDTQYFGPGTRLTVL.

This clone was found once. This chain joins TRBV5-4 and TRBJ1-6, with D unclear. The CDR3 is 12 amino acids. V shed 3 bases and J shed 9 bases, with 7 bases lying between them. CDR1 and CDR2 from the germline V gene are SGHNT and YYREEE (reference sequence). The CDR3 reads CASSSRGSPLHF. The CDR3 coding sequence is TGTGCCAGCAGCTCTCGGGGTTCACCCCTCCACTTT.

CDR3 region: CASSEETGRSSPLHF. DNA for the CDR3: TGTGCCAGCAGTGAAGAGACAGGGAGGAGTTCACCCCTCCACTTT. The chain is built from TRBV2 and TRBJ1-6, with 7 bases identical to TRBD1. Trimming at V came to 1 base and at J to 9 bases, leaving 6 bases not matched to a gene. Per germline, CDR1 SNHLY and CDR2 FYNNEI. The CDR3 runs to 15 residues.

This chain uses TRBV19 with TRBJ2-7, with no clear D. V was clipped by 3 bases and J by 5 bases, with 11 bases between them. Germline V gene sequence: CDR1 LNHDA, CDR2 SQIVND (reference sequence). The CDR3 is 13 residues long. Written as DNA, the CDR3 is TGTGCCAGTAGTATCGCTGGCGGTGACGAGCAGTACTTC. It is translated as CASSIAGGDEQYF.

Only one count was recorded for this clone. The chain uses TRBV3-1 (or the pseudogene TRBV3-2) and TRBJ2-7, with 11 bases fitting TRBD1. The CDR3 has 15 residues. J lost 3 bases, V lost 4 bases, and 5 bases had no gene match. CDR1 is LGHDT, CDR2 YNNKEL, per germline (reference sequence). The CDR3 DNA sequence: TGTGCCAGCAGCCCTAGGACAGGGGGCTACTACGAGCAGTACTTC. Residues: CASSPRTGGYYEQYF.

This chain connects TRBV28 to TRBJ1-2; TRBD1 matches at 7 bases. Germline V lookup: CDR1 MDHEN, CDR2 SYDVKM. Trimming at V came to 6 bases and at J to 5 bases, leaving 12 bases not matched to a gene. The CDR3 totals 15 residues. CDR3 region: CASSRGGQTGYGYTF. The CDR3 region has the DNA TGTGCCAGCAGCCGAGGGGGCCAGACAGGGTATGGCTACACCTTC.